This TCR beta chain came from a study of CD8 T cells in Susac syndrome. V shed 7 bases, J shed 5 bases, and the junction held 9 bases outside the gene matches. CDR1 and CDR2 (germline): LNHDA, SQIVND (reference sequence). The CDR3 has 15 residues. Blood CD8+ and CD4+ T cells underwent high-throughput TCR beta sequencing. Random hexamers were used to reverse transcribe about 0.45 to 1 ug of RNA. A single record per CDR3 protein comes from TCRdb applying MiXCR to the immunoSEQ multiplex PCR reads. The table shows about 120,000 distinct CDR3 sequences, with around 95% occurring only once. Sequencing used CD4+ T cells from PBMCs. This TCR derives from a human donor in good health. The V and J genes are TRBV19 and TRBJ2-1, with TRBD2 matching 9 bases. CDR3 amino acids: CASNKGLAGNNEQFF. In nucleotides, the CDR3 is TGTGCCAGTAACAAGGGACTAGCTGGGAACAATGAGCAGTTCTTC.